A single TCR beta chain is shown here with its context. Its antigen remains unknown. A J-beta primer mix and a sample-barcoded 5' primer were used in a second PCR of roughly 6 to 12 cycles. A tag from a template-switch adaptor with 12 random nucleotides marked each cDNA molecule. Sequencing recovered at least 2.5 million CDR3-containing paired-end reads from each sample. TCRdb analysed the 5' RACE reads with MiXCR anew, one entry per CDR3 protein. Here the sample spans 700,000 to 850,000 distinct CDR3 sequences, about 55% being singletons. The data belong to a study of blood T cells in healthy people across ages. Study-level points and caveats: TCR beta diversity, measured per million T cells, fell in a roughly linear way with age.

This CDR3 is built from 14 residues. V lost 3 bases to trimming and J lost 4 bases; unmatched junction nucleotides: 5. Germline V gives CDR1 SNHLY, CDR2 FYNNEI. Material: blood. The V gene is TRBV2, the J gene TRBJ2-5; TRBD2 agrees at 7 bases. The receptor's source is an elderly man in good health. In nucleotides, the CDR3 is TGTGCCAGCAGTGAGGAGCGGGAATCAGAGACCCAGTACTTC. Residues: CASSEERESETQYF.